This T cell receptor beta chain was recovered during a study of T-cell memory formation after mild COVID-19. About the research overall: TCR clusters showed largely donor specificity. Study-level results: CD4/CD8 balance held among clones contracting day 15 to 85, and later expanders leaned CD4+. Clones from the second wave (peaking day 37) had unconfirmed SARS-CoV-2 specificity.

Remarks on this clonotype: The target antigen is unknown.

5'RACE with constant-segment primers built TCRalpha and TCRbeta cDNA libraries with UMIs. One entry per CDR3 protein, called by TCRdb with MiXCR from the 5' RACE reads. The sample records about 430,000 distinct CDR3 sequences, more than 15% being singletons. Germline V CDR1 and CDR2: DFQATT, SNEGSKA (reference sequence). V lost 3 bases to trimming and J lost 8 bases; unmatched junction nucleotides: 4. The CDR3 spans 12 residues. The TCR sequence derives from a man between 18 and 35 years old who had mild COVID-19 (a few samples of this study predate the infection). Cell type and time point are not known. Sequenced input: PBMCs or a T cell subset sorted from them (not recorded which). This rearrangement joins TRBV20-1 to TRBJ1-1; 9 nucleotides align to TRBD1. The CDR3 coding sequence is TGCAGTGCTAGTGCGGGACAGGGAGAAGCTTTCTTT. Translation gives CSASAGQGEAFF.